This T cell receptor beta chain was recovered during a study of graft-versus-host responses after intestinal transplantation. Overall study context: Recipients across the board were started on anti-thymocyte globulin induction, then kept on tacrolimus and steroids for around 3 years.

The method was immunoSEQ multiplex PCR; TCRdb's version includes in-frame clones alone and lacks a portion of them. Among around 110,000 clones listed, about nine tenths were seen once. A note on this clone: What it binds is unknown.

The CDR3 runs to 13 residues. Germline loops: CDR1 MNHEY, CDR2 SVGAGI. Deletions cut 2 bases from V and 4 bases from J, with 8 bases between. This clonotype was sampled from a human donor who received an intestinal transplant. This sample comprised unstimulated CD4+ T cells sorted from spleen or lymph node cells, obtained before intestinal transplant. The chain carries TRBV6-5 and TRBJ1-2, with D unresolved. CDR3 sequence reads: CASSYREGYGYTF. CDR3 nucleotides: TGTGCCAGCAGTTACAGGGAGGGCTATGGCTACACCTTC.